This entry describes one T cell receptor beta chain. This entry is derived from a study of CD4 and CD8 cells across lung adenocarcinoma regions. Each CDR3 protein is one row after TCRdb ran MiXCR on the PCR reads. Of a few thousand distinct CDR3 sequences in the sample, roughly two thirds were seen once. The trim removed 6 bases at V and 0 bases at J, leaving 5 bases unmatched. Germline V gene lookup returns CDR1 MNHNS and CDR2 SASEGT. The CDR3 contains 17 residues. V is TRBV6-1 and J is TRBJ2-1; 13 bases fit TRBD2. The TCR comes from a female donor with lung adenocarcinoma. The CD4 and CD8 labels of this study may be unreliable. Sequencing was performed on CD8+ T cells from the margin of a lung tumor. The CDR3 DNA sequence: TGTGCCAGCAGCAGTAGGACTAGCGGGAGCTCCTACAATGAGCAGTTCTTC. It codes for CASSSRTSGSSYNEQFF.